This TCR beta chain emerged from a study of shared clonotypes between healthy human individuals. Whole-study context: CD8 memory received one plate per donor, CD8 naive two, CD4 memory three and CD4 naive three.

The table came from immunoSEQ multiplex PCR; TCRdb's copy has only in-frame clones and leaves some out. The profile shows some 2.1 million clones, 85% to 95% of them singletons. CD45RO-negative cells were positively selected for CCR7, leaving out terminally differentiated effector memory CD45RA+ cells. The germline gives CDR1 MNHNS, CDR2 SASEGT. Trimming pared 2 bases from V and 4 bases from J, leaving 12 bases between. The CDR3 is 15 residues long. This receptor was identified in a young man in good health. The chain combines TRBV6-1 with TRBJ1-3; unclear D gene. Sequences were obtained from naive CD8+ T cells sorted from blood. The CDR3, as DNA: TGTGCCAGCAGTGAATTCGAGGACGCGGGAAACACCATATATTTT. Amino acids: CASSEFEDAGNTIYF.